What follows are 28 T cell receptor beta chains derived from one specimen sequenced in a study of shared clonotypes between healthy human individuals. Data came from immunoSEQ multiplex PCR; TCRdb stores just in-frame clones and leaves some out. The repertoire holds about 1.1 million clones, with around three quarters as singletons. Sequencing was performed on memory CD4+ T cells from PBMCs. Subset specified: CD45RA-negative fraction. The receptors come from a man younger than 30 in good health. Some clones in this sample may be carry-over from other donors' samples.

The chain employs TRBV13 and TRBJ1-1; 7 bases match TRBD1. V was pared by 3 bases and J by 5 bases, with 9 bases of the junction left unmatched. This CDR3 has 15 amino acids. The germline V gene has CDR1 PRHDT and CDR2 FYEKMQ (reference sequence). The DNA of the CDR3 is TGTGCCAGCAGCTTTTTCGACAGACAGGGAACTGAAGCTTTCTTT. Its translation is CASSFFDRQGTEAFF.

This clone was seen a handful of times. J is TRBJ2-7 and V is TRBV7-9, with 8 bases fitting TRBD2. This CDR3 region has 15 residues. Trimming at V came to 3 bases and at J to 6 bases, leaving 10 bases not matched to a gene. Per germline, CDR1 SEHNR and CDR2 FQNEAQ (reference sequence). The CDR3, as DNA: TGTGCCAGCAGCTTTTCTGTGGGGGCGGGGGGCGAGCAGTACTTC. This encodes CASSFSVGAGGEQYF.

This chain joins TRBV5-4 and TRBJ2-1; 11 bases line up with TRBD1. The germline CDR1 and CDR2 sequences are SGHNT and YYREEE (reference sequence). V lost 4 bases to trimming and J lost 5 bases; unmatched junction nucleotides: 5. The CDR3 runs 15 residues. The CDR3 DNA sequence: TGTGCCAGCAGCCCCCGGGACAGGGGGAACAATGAGCAGTTCTTC. The encoded protein is CASSPRDRGNNEQFF.

A single count supports this clone. The chain links TRBV6-4 to TRBJ1-2; 7 nucleotides align to TRBD1. Germline values: CDR1 MRHNA, CDR2 SNTAGT. This CDR3 contains 14 residues. Trimming at V came to 6 bases and at J to 5 bases, leaving 9 bases not matched to a gene. The CDR3 region is CASRPEGQKYGYTF. CDR3 DNA: TGTGCCAGCAGACCGGAGGGACAGAAATATGGCTACACCTTC.

The genes are TRBV5-4 and TRBJ2-5, with D perhaps given as TRBD1 or TRBD2 (6 bases each). This CDR3 has 14 amino acids. Trimming shortened V by 4 bases and J by 2 bases, and 12 bases separated the two germline ends. In germline, CDR1 is SGHNT, CDR2 YYREEE (reference sequence). The CDR3 DNA sequence: TGTGCCAGCAGCCGCGGGACATCACAAGAGACCCAGTACTTC. It is translated as CASSRGTSQETQYF.

CDR3 protein: CASSVGTWNTEAFF. For the CDR3, the DNA is TGTGCCAGCAGTGTAGGCACCTGGAACACTGAAGCTTTCTTT. The V gene is TRBV2, the J gene TRBJ1-1; no reliable D call. CDR1 is SNHLY and CDR2 is FYNNEI in the germline V gene. The CDR3 spans 14 residues. V was pared by 4 bases and J by 1 base, with 10 bases between.

This clone came up a few times. The genes are TRBV4-1 and TRBJ1-1; maybe TRBD1 (6 bases). The CDR3 sequence is 18 residues long. Trimming left V 0 bases short and J 4 bases short, with 21 bases between. Germline-derived CDR1 and CDR2 are MGHRA and YSYEKL. The CDR3 sequence is CASSQDPLVGGLGTEAFF. CDR3 DNA sequence: TGCGCCAGCAGCCAAGATCCCCTCGTCGGGGGGCTGGGCACTGAAGCTTTCTTT.

This clone was counted a few times. CDR3 amino acids: CASSHRQGVADTQYF. Here the CDR3 DNA reads TGCGCCAGCAGCCACCGACAGGGTGTCGCAGATACGCAGTATTTT. This chain uses TRBV4-1 with TRBJ2-3; 7 bases align to TRBD1. CDR1 and CDR2 (germline): MGHRA, YSYEKL. The CDR3 length is 15 residues. The V segment lost 3 bases and the J segment 4 bases; nucleotides outside the gene matches: 7.

The chain is built from TRBV10-3 and TRBJ2-1; unclear D gene. This CDR3 contains 11 residues. Trimming pared 6 bases from V and 12 bases from J, leaving 12 bases between. In germline, CDR1 is ENHRY, CDR2 SYGVKD. This CDR3 reads CAISGRGAQFF. The CDR3 nucleotides read TGTGCCATCAGCGGCCGCGGTGCGCAGTTCTTC.

The chain is built from TRBV10-3 and TRBJ2-7; 11 nucleotides line up with TRBD1. Trimming at V came to 7 bases and at J to 0 bases, leaving 2 bases not matched to a gene. The CDR3 runs to 14 residues. Germline V lookup: CDR1 ENHRY, CDR2 SYGVKD. CDR3 amino acids: CAITGTGGSYEQYF. The DNA of the CDR3 is TGTGCCATCACCGGGACAGGGGGCTCCTACGAGCAGTACTTC.

The chain carries TRBV5-5 and TRBJ2-3, with 9 positions matching TRBD2. Germline CDR1 is SGHKS and CDR2 is YYEKEE (reference sequence). This CDR3 spans 16 amino acids. V shed 5 bases, J shed 0 bases, and the junction held 7 bases outside the gene matches. CDR3 amino acids: CASRQTSGASTDTQYF. The CDR3 region has the DNA TGTGCCAGCAGACAGACTAGCGGAGCTAGCACAGATACGCAGTATTTT.

V and J are TRBV7-2 and TRBJ1-1, with D hard to call. In germline, CDR1 is SGHTA, CDR2 FQGNSA. Trimming removed 3 bases from V and 6 bases from J, with 11 bases in between. CDR3 length equals 13 residues. This CDR3 reads CASSFSLEAEAFF. The CDR3 bases are TGTGCCAGCAGCTTTTCCTTGGAGGCTGAAGCTTTCTTT.

The chain couples TRBV18 to TRBJ2-3; no clear D. The CDR3 covers 14 residues. V gave up 2 bases and J gave up 10 bases, with 16 bases separating them. CDR1 is KGHSH and CDR2 is LQKENI in the germline V gene. Written as DNA, the CDR3 is TGTGCCAGCTCACCAAACGCTCTAGGCGATGCGCAGTATTTT. This codes for CASSPNALGDAQYF.

The chain has TRBV6-6 and TRBJ2-5; TRBD2 is a possible D gene (5 bases). V was shortened by 4 bases and J by 1 base, with 10 bases between the two germline ends. The CDR3 loop spans 14 amino acids. Germline V CDR1 and CDR2: MNHNY, SVGAGI (reference sequence). CDR3 coding DNA: TGTGCCAGCAGTTCGGGAACACCCCAAGAGACCCAGTACTTC. Translating it yields CASSSGTPQETQYF.

As to this clone: This could be a read error, since a much larger clone is one nucleotide away. The rearrangement joins TRBV4-3 to TRBJ2-7; TRBD1 is a possible D gene (6 bases). Germline V CDR1 and CDR2: LGHNA, YSLEER. The CDR3 sequence is 13 residues long. Trimming shortened V by 0 bases and J by 6 bases, and 9 bases separated the two germline ends. DNA for the CDR3: TGCGCCAGCAGCCAAGACGCAGGGGCCGAGCAGTACTTC. Translated, it gives CASSQDAGAEQYF.

The chain carries TRBV30 and TRBJ2-7; TRBD1 or TRBD2 may be the D gene (5 bases each). Germline V gene data show CDR1 as GTSNPN and CDR2 as SVGIG (reference sequence). With 7 bases removed from V and 4 bases from J, the gap between germline ends came to 20 bases. The CDR3 consists of 14 residues. The CDR3 sequence is CAYSTGTVGYEQYF. CDR3 nucleotide sequence: TGTGCCTACTCAACGGGGACCGTGGGATACGAGCAGTACTTC.

The chain uses TRBV6-6 and TRBJ1-5; no reliable D call. V gave up 2 bases and J gave up 0 bases, with 8 bases separating them. The CDR3 is 15 residues long. CDR1 is MNHNY, CDR2 SVGAGI, per germline (reference sequence). The CDR3 reads CASSYMGYSNQPQHF. CDR3 sequence (DNA): TGTGCCAGCAGTTACATGGGGTATAGCAATCAGCCCCAGCATTTT.

The V gene is TRBV7-2, the J gene TRBJ2-5; D is uncertain. V gave up 1 base and J gave up 9 bases, with 12 bases separating them. Germline V gene lookup returns CDR1 SGHTA and CDR2 FQGNSA. The length of the CDR3 is 13 residues. The CDR3 is CASSLDGASAQYF. The CDR3 DNA is TGTGCCAGCAGCTTAGATGGCGCCTCGGCCCAGTACTTC.

The rearrangement uses TRBV5-4 and TRBJ2-3; 12 bases agree with TRBD2. The CDR3 extends over 18 amino acids. V was clipped by 4 bases and J by 2 bases; unmatched bases: 11. CDR1 and CDR2 (germline): SGHNT, YYREEE (reference sequence). CDR3 nucleotides: TGTGCCAGCAGCCCACTAGCGGGAGGCACCGGGGTCACAGATACGCAGTATTTT. Protein: CASSPLAGGTGVTDTQYF. Drawing the rest from reference TRBV5-4 and TRBJ2-3, the complete variable domain is ETGVTQSPTHLIKTRGQQVTLRCSSQSGHNTVSWYQQALGQGPQFIFQYYREEENGRGNFPPRFSGLQFPNYSSELNVNALELDDSALYLCASSPLAGGTGVTDTQYFGPGTRLTVL.

The rearrangement links TRBV7-2 to TRBJ2-2; D not resolved. Germline CDR1 SGHTA, CDR2 FQGNSA. The CDR3 is 14 amino acids. V dropped 1 base and J dropped 4 bases, with 7 bases sitting between them. CDR3 sequence: CASSLVALTGELFF. Written as DNA, the CDR3 is TGTGCCAGCAGCTTAGTCGCGCTCACCGGGGAGCTGTTTTTT.

The V call is TRBV5-1, the J call TRBJ2-7; D might be TRBD2 (6 bases). This CDR3 has 16 residues. V lost 2 bases and J 3 bases, leaving 18 bases between the germline ends. From germline, CDR1 is SGHRS and CDR2 YFSETQ. The CDR3 DNA reads TGCGCCAGCAGCTTATCTTCGGGAGCCCCCCTCTACGAGCAGTACTTC. It yields the protein CASSLSSGAPLYEQYF.

This sequence joins TRBV9 and TRBJ2-3; TRBD1 matches 10 bases. CDR1 and CDR2 (germline): SGDLS, YYNGEE. The CDR3 totals 17 residues. Trimming took 8 bases from V and 5 from J; bases not matched to a gene: 17. The CDR3 DNA is TGTGCCAGTAGCTTTAGGATTGGACAGGGGGTTCGAGATACGCAGTATTTT. Its translation is CASSFRIGQGVRDTQYF. Combining the CDR3 with reference TRBV9 and TRBJ2-3 gives the whole variable domain DSGVTQTPKHLITATGQRVTLRCSPRSGDLSVYWYQQSLDQGLQFLIQYYNGEERAKGNILERFSAQQFPDLHSELNLSSLELGDSALYFCASSFRIGQGVRDTQYFGPGTRLTVL.

The count of this clone is one. At the DNA level, this CDR3 is encoded by other sequences in the same sample as well. This chain uses TRBV5-1 with TRBJ2-1; TRBD2 aligns across 12 bases. V shed 3 bases, J shed 7 bases, and the junction held 5 bases outside the gene matches. CDR1 SGHRS and CDR2 YFSETQ come from the germline V gene. CDR3 length equals 15 residues. This CDR3 reads CASSYLAGGPNEQFF. CDR3 bases: TGCGCCAGCAGCTACCTAGCGGGAGGGCCGAATGAGCAGTTCTTC.

The chain links TRBV4-3 to TRBJ2-3, with 8 bases identical to TRBD2. Germline values: CDR1 LGHNA, CDR2 YSLEER. With 1 base clipped from V and 1 base from J, the junction kept 1 base outside the gene matches. The length of the CDR3 is 15 residues. The CDR3 DNA sequence: TGCGCCAGCAGCCAAGTACTAGCGGGCACAGATACGCAGTATTTT. Translating it yields CASSQVLAGTDTQYF.

This chain connects TRBV5-4 to TRBJ2-3; 8 bases match TRBD2. The germline gives CDR1 SGHNT, CDR2 YYREEE (reference sequence). The length of the CDR3 is 14 residues. Trimming at V came to 1 base and at J to 5 bases, leaving 3 bases not matched to a gene. The CDR3 region is CASSLRLAGDTQYF. The CDR3 nucleotides are TGTGCCAGCAGCTTGCGCCTAGCGGGAGATACGCAGTATTTT.

V and J are TRBV11-2 and TRBJ1-1, with 7 bases aligning to TRBD1. This CDR3 has 15 residues. Losses at the gene ends were 3 bases for V and 4 bases for J; bases not matched to a gene: 8. Germline V gene data show CDR1 as SGHAT and CDR2 as FQNNGV. CDR3 protein: CASSFVGRGATEAFF. The CDR3 nucleotides are TGTGCCAGCAGCTTTGTAGGCAGGGGGGCCACTGAAGCTTTCTTT.

This sequence joins TRBV19 and TRBJ2-3; D unresolved. This CDR3 has 14 residues. The germline gives CDR1 LNHDA, CDR2 SQIVND (reference sequence). Trimming removed 6 bases from V and 1 base from J, with 11 bases in between. CDR3 nucleotides: TGTGCCAGTAGACCCCATGGGGGCACAGATACGCAGTATTTT. Protein product: CASRPHGGTDTQYF.

This clone came up a few times. The V call is TRBV11-2, the J call TRBJ2-7; 8 positions match TRBD2. With V trimmed by 5 bases and J by 1 base, 10 bases remained unmatched. Germline CDR1 reads SGHAT; CDR2 reads FQNNGV. The CDR3 loop spans 16 amino acids. The CDR3 DNA is TGTGCCAGCAGCCCAGGGGTTAGCGGGGTGTCCTACGAGCAGTACTTC. Translated: CASSPGVSGVSYEQYF.